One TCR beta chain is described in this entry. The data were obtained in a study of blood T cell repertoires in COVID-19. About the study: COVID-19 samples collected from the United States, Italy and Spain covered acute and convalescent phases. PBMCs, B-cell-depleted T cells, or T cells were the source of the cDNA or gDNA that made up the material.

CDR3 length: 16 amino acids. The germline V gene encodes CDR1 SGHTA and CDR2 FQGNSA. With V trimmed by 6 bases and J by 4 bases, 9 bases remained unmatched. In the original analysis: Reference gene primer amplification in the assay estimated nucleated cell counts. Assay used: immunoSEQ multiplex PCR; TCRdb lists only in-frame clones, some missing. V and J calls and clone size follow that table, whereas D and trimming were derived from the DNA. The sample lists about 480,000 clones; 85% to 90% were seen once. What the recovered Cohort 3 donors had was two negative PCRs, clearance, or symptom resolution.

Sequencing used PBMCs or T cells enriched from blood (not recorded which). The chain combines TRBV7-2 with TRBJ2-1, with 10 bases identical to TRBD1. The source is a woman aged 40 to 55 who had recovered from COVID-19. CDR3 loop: CASRTRGTGVYNEQFF. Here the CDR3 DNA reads TGTGCCAGCAGAACAAGGGGGACAGGGGTTTACAATGAGCAGTTCTTC. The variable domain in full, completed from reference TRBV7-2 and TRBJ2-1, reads GAGVSQSPSNKVTEKGKDVELRCDPISGHTALYWYRQSLGQGLEFLIYFQGNSAPDKSGLPSDRFSAERTGGSVSTLTIQRTQQEDSAVYLCASRTRGTGVYNEQFFGPGTRLTVL.